This T cell receptor beta chain is from a study of regulatory T cells in long-lasting Graves disease. General study results and limits: Preferential use of TRBV28, TRBJ1-2 and TRBJ2-5 was seen in persistent disease. A reduction in accuracy may have resulted from the small sample size.

Sequencing libraries for TCR beta were prepared with iRepertoire HTBI primers and Arm-PCR of CDR3 regions. Using its own MiXCR run on the multiplex PCR reads, TCRdb lists one record per CDR3 protein. The table includes more than 300,000 distinct CDR3 sequences, roughly a fifth detected once. Noted time point: persistent/refractory GD, antithyroid drugs over 5 years with positive TRAb. PBMCs were the source of the RNA used for TCR sequencing. Diagnoses of Graves' disease were made by American Thyroid Association guidelines. All patients originated from an endocrinology department located in Xi'an, China. The CDR3 consists of 16 residues. CDR1 is MNHNS and CDR2 is SASEGT in the germline V gene. With V trimmed by 0 bases and J by 3 bases, 7 bases remained unmatched. This clonotype has at least ten counts. Its cognate antigen is unknown.

The source is a female donor with Graves disease. Sequenced here: peripheral blood mononuclear cells (PBMCs), sampled when the disease was refractory, from a patient treated with antithyroid drugs. V is TRBV6-1 and J is TRBJ2-7; 8 positions match TRBD1. Here the CDR3 DNA reads TGTGCCAGCAGTGAAGCTCACGGACAGGGTTTCTACGAGCAGTACTTC. It yields the protein CASSEAHGQGFYEQYF.